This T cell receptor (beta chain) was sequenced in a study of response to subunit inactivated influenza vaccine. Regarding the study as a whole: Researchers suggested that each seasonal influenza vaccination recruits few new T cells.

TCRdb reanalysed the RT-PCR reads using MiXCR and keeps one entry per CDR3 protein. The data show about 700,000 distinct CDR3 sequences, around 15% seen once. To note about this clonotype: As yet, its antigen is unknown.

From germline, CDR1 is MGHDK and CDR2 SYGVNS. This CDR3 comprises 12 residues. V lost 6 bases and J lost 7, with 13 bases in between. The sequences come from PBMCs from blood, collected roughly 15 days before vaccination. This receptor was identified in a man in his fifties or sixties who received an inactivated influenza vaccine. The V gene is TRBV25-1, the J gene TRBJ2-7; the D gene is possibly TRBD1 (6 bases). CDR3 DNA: TGTGCCAGCAGCTCAACGAGGGGGGAGCAGTACTTC. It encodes CASSSTRGEQYF.